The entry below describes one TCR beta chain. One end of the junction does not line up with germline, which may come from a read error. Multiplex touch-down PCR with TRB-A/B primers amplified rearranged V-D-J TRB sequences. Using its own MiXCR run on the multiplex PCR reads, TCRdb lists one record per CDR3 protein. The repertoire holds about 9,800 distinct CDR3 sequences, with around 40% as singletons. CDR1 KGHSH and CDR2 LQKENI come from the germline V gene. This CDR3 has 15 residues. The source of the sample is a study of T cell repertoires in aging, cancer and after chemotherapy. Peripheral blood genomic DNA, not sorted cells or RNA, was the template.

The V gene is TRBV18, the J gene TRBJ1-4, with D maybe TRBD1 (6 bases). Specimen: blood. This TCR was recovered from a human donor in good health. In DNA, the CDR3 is TGTGCCAGCTCCCCACTACGGACAGAAAATGAAAAACTGTTTTTT. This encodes CASSPLRTENEKLFF.